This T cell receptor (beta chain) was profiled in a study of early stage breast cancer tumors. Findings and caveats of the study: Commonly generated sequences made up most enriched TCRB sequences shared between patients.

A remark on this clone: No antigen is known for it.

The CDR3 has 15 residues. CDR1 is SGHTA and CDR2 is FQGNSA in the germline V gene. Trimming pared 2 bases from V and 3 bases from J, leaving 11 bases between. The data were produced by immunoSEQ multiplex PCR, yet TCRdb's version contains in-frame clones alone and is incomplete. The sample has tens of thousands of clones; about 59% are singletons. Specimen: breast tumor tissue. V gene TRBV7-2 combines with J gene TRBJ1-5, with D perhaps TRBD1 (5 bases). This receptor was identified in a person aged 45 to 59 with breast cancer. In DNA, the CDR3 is TGTGCCAGCAGCTTACTGGTCGGGGCCAATCAGCCCCAGCATTTT. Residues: CASSLLVGANQPQHF.